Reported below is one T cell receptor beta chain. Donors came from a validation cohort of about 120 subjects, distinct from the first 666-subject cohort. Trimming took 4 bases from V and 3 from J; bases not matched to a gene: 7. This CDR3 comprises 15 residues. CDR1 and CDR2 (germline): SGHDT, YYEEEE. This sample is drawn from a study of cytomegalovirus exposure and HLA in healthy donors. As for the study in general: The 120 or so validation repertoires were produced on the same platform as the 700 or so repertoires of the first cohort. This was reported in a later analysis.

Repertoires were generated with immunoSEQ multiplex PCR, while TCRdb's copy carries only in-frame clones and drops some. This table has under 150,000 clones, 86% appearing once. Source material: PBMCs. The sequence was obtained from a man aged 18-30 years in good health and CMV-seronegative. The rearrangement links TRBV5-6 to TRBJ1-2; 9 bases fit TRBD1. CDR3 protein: CASSLGTGRHYGYTF. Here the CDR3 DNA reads TGTGCCAGCAGCCTCGGGACAGGGCGCCACTATGGCTACACCTTC. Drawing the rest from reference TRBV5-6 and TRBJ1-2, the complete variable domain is DAGVTQSPTHLIKTRGQQVTLRCSPKSGHDTVSWYQQALGQGPQFIFQYYEEEERQRGNFPDRFSGHQFPNYSSELNVNALLLGDSALYLCASSLGTGRHYGYTFGSGTRLTVV.